One and the same sample provided the 16 T cell receptor beta chains below, sequenced in a study of T cell changes during pregnancy in multiple sclerosis. Produced via immunoSEQ multiplex PCR; TCRdb's table is partial and in-frame only. The sample contains about 40,000 clones, around 93% of which appear only once. The material was CD4+ T cells from peripheral blood mononuclear cells, obtained in the first trimester of pregnancy. These receptors originate from a female donor with multiple sclerosis, enrolled in a pregnancy study.

This chain joins TRBV25-1 and TRBJ2-7; D remains unclear. The CDR3 is 12 amino acids. Trimming removed 0 bases at V and 4 bases at J, with 4 bases between. Germline values: CDR1 MGHDK, CDR2 SYGVNS. This CDR3 reads CASSEYKYEQYF. The DNA for the CDR3 is TGTGCCAGCAGTGAATACAAATACGAGCAGTACTTC.

This chain connects TRBV7-2 to TRBJ1-2; the match to TRBD1 covers 9 bases. This CDR3 has 15 amino acids. Trimming cost V 1 base and J 7 bases; bases outside gene matches: 7. Germline CDR1 SGHTA, CDR2 FQGNSA. Here the CDR3 DNA reads TGTGCCAGCAGCTTAGGGGGTACAGGGGGCCCTGGCTACACCTTC. As protein: CASSLGGTGGPGYTF. Together with reference TRBV7-2 and TRBJ1-2, the CDR3 gives the full variable domain: GAGVSQSPSNKVTEKGKDVELRCDPISGHTALYWYRQSLGQGLEFLIYFQGNSAPDKSGLPSDRFSAERTGGSVSTLTIQRTQQEDSAVYLCASSLGGTGGPGYTFGSGTRLTVV.

CDR3 residues: CASSQGAATLQETQYF. CDR3 sequence (DNA): TGCGCCAGCAGCCAAGGTGCGGCCACCCTTCAAGAGACCCAGTACTTC. The J gene is TRBJ2-5, the V gene TRBV4-1; no clear D. V was cut by 1 base and J by 2 bases, with 14 bases left in between. Germline V gene data show CDR1 as MGHRA and CDR2 as YSYEKL. The CDR3 consists of 16 residues.

This clone was seen just once. The V gene is TRBV5-4, the J gene TRBJ1-2, with TRBD1 matching over 8 bases. CDR1 is SGHNT, CDR2 YYREEE, per germline (reference sequence). There are 16 residues in the CDR3. With 4 bases clipped from V and 4 bases from J, the junction kept 12 bases outside the gene matches. The CDR3 DNA follows: TGTGCCAGCAGCGAAGGGGGCAGGGGGCAATCCTATGGCTACACCTTC. Translated: CASSEGGRGQSYGYTF.

This chain links TRBV27 with TRBJ2-3; D perhaps matches TRBD2 (6 bases). The ends were cut back, 6 bases at V and 1 base at J, with 11 bases in the middle. CDR1 MNHEY and CDR2 SMNVEV come from the germline V gene (reference sequence). The CDR3 loop spans 14 amino acids. The CDR3 DNA sequence: TGTGCCAGCAGGGAGGCTAGCGGCACAGATACGCAGTATTTT. This encodes CASREASGTDTQYF.

This chain connects TRBV28 to TRBJ2-2; 8 bases line up with TRBD1. This CDR3 is 16 amino acids long. Losses at the gene ends were 4 bases for V and 8 bases for J; bases not matched to a gene: 12. Germline values: CDR1 MDHEN, CDR2 SYDVKM. The CDR3 sequence is CASSSLGTGPPGELFF. CDR3 in DNA: TGTGCCAGCAGTTCATTAGGGACAGGCCCACCGGGGGAGCTGTTTTTT. Variable domain in full (rest from reference TRBV28 and TRBJ2-2): DVKVTQSSRYLVKRTGEKVFLECVQDMDHENMFWYRQDPGLGLRLIYFSYDVKMKEKGDIPEGYSVSREKKERFSLILESASTNQTSMYLCASSSLGTGPPGELFFGEGSRLTVL.

This clone has just one count. The chain carries TRBV7-2 and TRBJ2-3; 9 nucleotides align to TRBD1. This CDR3 has 16 amino acids. The V and J ends lost 2 bases and 3 bases, in that order; junction bases with no gene match: 6. Germline CDR1 SGHTA, CDR2 FQGNSA. CDR3: CASSLRQGGGTDTQYF. The CDR3 DNA sequence: TGTGCCAGCAGCTTAAGACAGGGGGGGGGAACAGATACGCAGTATTTT.

This sequence joins TRBV5-1 and TRBJ2-1; TRBD1 might be the D (5 bases). Between the trimmed V and J ends, which lost 4 bases and 2 bases, there was a span of 16 bases. The germline V gene has CDR1 SGHRS and CDR2 YFSETQ. The CDR3 runs to 16 residues. This CDR3 is CASSRQGPGTYNEQFF. In DNA form, the CDR3 reads TGCGCCAGCAGCCGTCAGGGTCCTGGAACCTACAATGAGCAGTTCTTC.

The chain employs TRBV4-1 and TRBJ1-2; TRBD1 is a possible D gene (6 bases). The V gene lost 1 base and the J gene lost 4 bases, with 13 bases spanning the gap. Germline V gene sequence: CDR1 MGHRA, CDR2 YSYEKL. The CDR3 extends over 15 amino acids. CDR3: CASSQGFGQLYGYTF. CDR3 coding DNA: TGCGCCAGCAGCCAAGGTTTCGGACAGCTCTATGGCTACACCTTC.

This chain links TRBV7-2 with TRBJ2-1, with a weak D call TRBD2 (5 bases). V was cut by 1 base and J by 0 bases, with 7 bases left in between. CDR1 SGHTA and CDR2 FQGNSA come from the germline V gene. This CDR3 has 15 residues. The CDR3 bases are TGTGCCAGCAGCTTAGGGCTAGCCTCCTACAATGAGCAGTTCTTC. Protein product: CASSLGLASYNEQFF.

The gene calls are TRBV7-9 and TRBJ1-5; a weak D match, TRBD1 (5 bases). V lost 5 bases and J 8 bases, leaving 10 bases between the germline ends. The CDR3 runs 12 residues. From germline, CDR1 is SEHNR and CDR2 FQNEAQ (reference sequence). CDR3 residues: CASSPLGEPQHF. CDR3 nucleotide sequence: TGTGCCAGCAGCCCATTAGGGGAGCCCCAGCATTTT.

The V gene is TRBV18, the J gene TRBJ2-1; 7 nucleotides match TRBD1. The CDR3 has 14 amino acids. Trimming cost V 0 bases and J 7 bases; bases outside gene matches: 3. The V gene's germline CDR1 is KGHSH and CDR2 LQKENI. CDR3 region: CASSPPDRRNEQFF. Written as DNA, the CDR3 is TGTGCCAGCTCACCACCGGACAGGAGGAATGAGCAGTTCTTC.

This chain connects TRBV7-9 to TRBJ1-4, with 8 bases identical to TRBD1. CDR3 length equals 14 residues. Germline CDR1 and CDR2: SEHNR and FQNEAQ (reference sequence). V shed 3 bases, J shed 5 bases, and the junction held 2 bases outside the gene matches. CDR3 in amino acids: CASSFNRGNEKLFF. Written as DNA, the CDR3 is TGTGCCAGCAGCTTCAACAGGGGGAATGAAAAACTGTTTTTT.

The chain uses TRBV7-3 and TRBJ2-3; 12 nucleotides match TRBD2. Germline CDR1 and CDR2: SGHTA and FQGTGA. This CDR3 region has 14 residues. V was clipped by 3 bases and J by 5 bases; unmatched bases: 0. The CDR3 DNA sequence: TGTGCCAGCAGCTTGACTAGCGGGAGAGATACGCAGTATTTT. This translates into CASSLTSGRDTQYF.

The rearrangement uses TRBV6-1 and TRBJ2-2; TRBD1 aligns across 7 bases. J lost 3 bases, V lost 2 bases, and 3 bases had no gene match. The CDR3 is 15 amino acids. Looked up from germline, CDR1 is MNHNS and CDR2 is SASEGT. Written as DNA, the CDR3 is TGTGCCAGCAGTGAAAACAGGGGCGACACCGGGGAGCTGTTTTTT. Its protein product is CASSENRGDTGELFF.

The chain combines TRBV28 with TRBJ1-2; D not certain. CDR1 and CDR2 from the germline V gene are MDHEN and SYDVKM. The V end was cut by 2 bases, the J end by 4 bases, with 17 bases between. The CDR3 consists of 16 residues. CDR3 amino acids: CASSLPSSGLGYGYTF. The CDR3 DNA sequence: TGTGCCAGCAGTTTACCGTCCTCGGGGTTGGGCTATGGCTACACCTTC.